The T cell receptor beta chain under discussion was sequenced for a study of T cells expressing NK-cell markers. Study details: Seven sequenced donors out of eight were HCMV-seropositive, one seronegative. Study-level results: Of the CD8+ T cells in about 6 donors, about 1.0-7.0% belonged to dominant NKG2C+ clonotypes. The CD3+CD56-NKG2C+ fraction of a few donors was likewise dominated by these clonotypes.

TCRdb derives one entry per CDR3 protein from the 5' RACE reads, leaving out DNA. The listing records about 460,000 distinct CDR3 sequences. On this clonotype itself: Its matching antigen is unknown.

The germline V gene has CDR1 WNHNN and CDR2 SYGVQD (reference sequence). The CDR3 contains 15 residues. This TCR came from a woman in her forties or fifties in good health. What was sequenced was blood T cells: a sorted CD56 or NKG2C T cell subset, CD4+ or CD8+ T cells, or bulk PBMC T cells (not recorded which). The genes are TRBV10-1 and TRBJ2-1. CDR3 in amino acids: CASSESVGTSQEQFF.